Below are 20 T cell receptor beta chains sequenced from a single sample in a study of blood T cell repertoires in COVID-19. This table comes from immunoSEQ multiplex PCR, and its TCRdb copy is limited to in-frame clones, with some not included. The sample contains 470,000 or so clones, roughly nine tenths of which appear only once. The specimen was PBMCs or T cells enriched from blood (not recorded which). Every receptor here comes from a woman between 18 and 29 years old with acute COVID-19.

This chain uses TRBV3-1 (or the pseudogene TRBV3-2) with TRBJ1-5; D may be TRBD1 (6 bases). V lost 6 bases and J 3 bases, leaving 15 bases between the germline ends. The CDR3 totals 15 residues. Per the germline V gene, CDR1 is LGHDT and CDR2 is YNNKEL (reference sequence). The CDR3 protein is CASSINRDTNQPQHF. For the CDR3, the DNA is TGTGCCAGCAGTATCAACCGGGACACCAATCAGCCCCAGCATTTT.

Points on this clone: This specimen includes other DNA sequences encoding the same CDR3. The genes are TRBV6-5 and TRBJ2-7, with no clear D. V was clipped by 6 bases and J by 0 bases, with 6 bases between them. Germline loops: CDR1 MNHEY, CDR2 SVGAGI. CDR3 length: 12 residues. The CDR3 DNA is TGTGCCAGCAGCGAGAGCTCCTACGAGCAGTACTTC. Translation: CASSESSYEQYF.

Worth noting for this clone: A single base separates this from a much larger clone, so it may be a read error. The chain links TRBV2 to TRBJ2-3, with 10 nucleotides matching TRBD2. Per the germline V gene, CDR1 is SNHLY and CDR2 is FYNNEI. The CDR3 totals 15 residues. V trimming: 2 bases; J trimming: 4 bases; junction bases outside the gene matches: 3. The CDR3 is CASSEKAGGPDTQYF. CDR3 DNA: TGTGCCAGCAGTGAAAAAGCGGGGGGGCCAGATACGCAGTATTTT.

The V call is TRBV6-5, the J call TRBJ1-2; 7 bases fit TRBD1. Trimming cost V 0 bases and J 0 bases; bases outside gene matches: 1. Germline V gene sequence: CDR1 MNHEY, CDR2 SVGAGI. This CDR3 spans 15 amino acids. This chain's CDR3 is CASSYSGTANYGYTF. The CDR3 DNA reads TGTGCCAGCAGTTACTCCGGGACAGCTAACTATGGCTACACCTTC.

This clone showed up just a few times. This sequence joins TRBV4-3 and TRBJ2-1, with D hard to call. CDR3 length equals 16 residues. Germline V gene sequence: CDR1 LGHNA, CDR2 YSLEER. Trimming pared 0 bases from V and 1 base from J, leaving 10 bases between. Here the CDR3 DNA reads TGCGCCAGCAGCCAAGATACGGCAGGTTCCTACAATGAGCAGTTCTTC. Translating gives CASSQDTAGSYNEQFF.

CDR3 residues: CASSLGQGRNEQFF. The CDR3 region has the DNA TGTGCCAGCAGCCTCGGACAGGGGAGGAATGAGCAGTTCTTC. V gene TRBV7-3 combines with J gene TRBJ2-1, with TRBD1 matching 9 bases. With V trimmed by 5 bases and J by 7 bases, 6 bases remained unmatched. Germline V CDR1 and CDR2: SGHTA, FQGTGA. CDR3 length equals 14 residues.

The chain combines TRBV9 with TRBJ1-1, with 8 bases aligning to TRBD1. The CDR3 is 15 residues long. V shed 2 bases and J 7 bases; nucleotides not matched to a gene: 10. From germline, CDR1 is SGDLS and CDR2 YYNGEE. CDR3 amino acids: CASSVGQAAENEAFF. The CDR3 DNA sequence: TGTGCCAGCAGCGTGGGACAGGCCGCAGAGAATGAAGCTTTCTTT.

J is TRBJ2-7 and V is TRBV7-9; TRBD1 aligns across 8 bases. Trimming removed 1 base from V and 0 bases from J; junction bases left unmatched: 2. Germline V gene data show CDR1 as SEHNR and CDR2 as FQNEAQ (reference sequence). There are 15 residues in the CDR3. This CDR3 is CASSLEGTGSYEQYF. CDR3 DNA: TGTGCCAGCAGCTTAGAAGGGACAGGCTCCTACGAGCAGTACTTC.

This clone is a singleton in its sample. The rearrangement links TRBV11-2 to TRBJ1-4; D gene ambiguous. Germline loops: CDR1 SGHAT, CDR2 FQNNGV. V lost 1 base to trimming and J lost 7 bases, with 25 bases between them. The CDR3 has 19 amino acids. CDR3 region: CASSLVAGFPFEGSEKLFF. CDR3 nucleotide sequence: TGTGCCAGCAGCTTAGTAGCAGGCTTTCCTTTTGAGGGCAGTGAAAAACTGTTTTTT.

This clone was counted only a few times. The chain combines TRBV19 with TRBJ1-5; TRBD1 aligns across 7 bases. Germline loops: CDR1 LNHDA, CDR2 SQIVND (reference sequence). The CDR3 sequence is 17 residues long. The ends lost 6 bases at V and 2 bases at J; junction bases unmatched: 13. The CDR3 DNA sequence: TGTGCCAGTAGGCGGACACAGGGGTTAGGTGGCAATCAGCCCCAGCATTTT. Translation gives CASRRTQGLGGNQPQHF.

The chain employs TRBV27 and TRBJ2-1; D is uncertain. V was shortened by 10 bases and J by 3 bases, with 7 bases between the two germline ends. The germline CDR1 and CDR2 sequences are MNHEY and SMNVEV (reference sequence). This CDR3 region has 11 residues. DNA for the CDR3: TGTGCCACCCTATACTACAATGAGCAGTTCTTC. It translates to CATLYYNEQFF.

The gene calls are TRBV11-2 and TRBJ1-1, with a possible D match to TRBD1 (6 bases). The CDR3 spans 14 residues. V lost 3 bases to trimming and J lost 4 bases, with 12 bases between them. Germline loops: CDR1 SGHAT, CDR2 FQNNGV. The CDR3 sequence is CASSFWQGTTEAFF. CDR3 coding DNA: TGTGCCAGCAGCTTTTGGCAGGGGACCACTGAAGCTTTCTTT.

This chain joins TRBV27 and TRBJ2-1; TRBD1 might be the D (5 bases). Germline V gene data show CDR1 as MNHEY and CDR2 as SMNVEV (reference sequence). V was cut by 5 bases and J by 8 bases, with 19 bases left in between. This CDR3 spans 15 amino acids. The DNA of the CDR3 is TGTGCCAGCAGTCACCGGATCAGGGTTGACGATGAGCAGTTCTTC. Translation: CASSHRIRVDDEQFF.

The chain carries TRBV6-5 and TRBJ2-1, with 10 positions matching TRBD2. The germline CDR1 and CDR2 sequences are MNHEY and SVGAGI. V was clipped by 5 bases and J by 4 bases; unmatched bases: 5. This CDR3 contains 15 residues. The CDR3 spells CASSTPSGGYNEQFF. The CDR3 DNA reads TGTGCCAGCAGTACTCCTAGCGGGGGTTACAATGAGCAGTTCTTC.

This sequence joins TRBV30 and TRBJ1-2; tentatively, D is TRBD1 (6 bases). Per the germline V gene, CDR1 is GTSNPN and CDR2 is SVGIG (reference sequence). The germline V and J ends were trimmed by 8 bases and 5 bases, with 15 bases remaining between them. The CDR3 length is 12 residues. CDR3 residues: CAAFDRNYGYTF. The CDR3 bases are TGTGCCGCTTTCGACAGGAATTATGGCTACACCTTC.

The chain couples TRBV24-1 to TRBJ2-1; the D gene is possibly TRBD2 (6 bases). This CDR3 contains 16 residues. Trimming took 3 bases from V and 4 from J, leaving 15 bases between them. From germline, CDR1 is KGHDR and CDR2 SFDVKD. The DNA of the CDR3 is TGTGCCACCAGTGATGCGACCCCTAGCGCGTACAATGAGCAGTTCTTC. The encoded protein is CATSDATPSAYNEQFF.

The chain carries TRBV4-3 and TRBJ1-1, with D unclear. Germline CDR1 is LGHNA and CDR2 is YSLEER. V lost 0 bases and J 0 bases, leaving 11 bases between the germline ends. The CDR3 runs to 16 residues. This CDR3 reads CASSQDLLRVNTEAFF. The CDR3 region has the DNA TGCGCCAGCAGCCAAGATCTGTTGAGGGTGAACACTGAAGCTTTCTTT.

The CDR3 protein is CASSSGQGTYNEQFF. The CDR3 nucleotides are TGTGCCAGCAGTTCCGGACAGGGAACGTACAATGAGCAGTTCTTC. V and J are TRBV28 and TRBJ2-1; 8 positions agree with TRBD1. The CDR3 is 15 residues long. V was pared by 4 bases and J by 4 bases, with 6 bases of the junction left unmatched. The germline gives CDR1 MDHEN, CDR2 SYDVKM.

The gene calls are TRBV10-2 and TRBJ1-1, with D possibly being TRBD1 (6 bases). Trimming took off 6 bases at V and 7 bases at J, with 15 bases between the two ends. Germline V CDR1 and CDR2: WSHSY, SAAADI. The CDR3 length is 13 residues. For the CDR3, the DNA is TGCGCCAGCAGAATGTCCGGGACAAATGAAGCTTTCTTT. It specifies CASRMSGTNEAFF.

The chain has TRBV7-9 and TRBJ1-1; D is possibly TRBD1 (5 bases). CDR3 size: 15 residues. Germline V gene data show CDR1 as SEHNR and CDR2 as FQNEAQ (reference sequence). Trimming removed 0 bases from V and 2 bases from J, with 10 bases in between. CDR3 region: CASSLARGVNTEAFF. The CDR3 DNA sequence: TGTGCCAGCAGCTTAGCGCGGGGGGTTAACACTGAAGCTTTCTTT.